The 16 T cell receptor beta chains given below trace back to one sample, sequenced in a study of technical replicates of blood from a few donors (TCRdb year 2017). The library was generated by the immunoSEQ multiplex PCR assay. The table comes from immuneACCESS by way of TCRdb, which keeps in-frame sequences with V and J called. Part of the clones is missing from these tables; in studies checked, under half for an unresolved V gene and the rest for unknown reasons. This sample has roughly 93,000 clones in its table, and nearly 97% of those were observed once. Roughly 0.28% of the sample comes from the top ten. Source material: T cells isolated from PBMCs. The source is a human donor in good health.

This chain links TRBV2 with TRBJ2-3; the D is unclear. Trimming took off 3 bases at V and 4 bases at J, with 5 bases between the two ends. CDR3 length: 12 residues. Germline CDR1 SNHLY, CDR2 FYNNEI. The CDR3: CASSDQADTQYF. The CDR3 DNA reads TGTGCCAGCAGTGACCAGGCAGATACGCAGTATTTT. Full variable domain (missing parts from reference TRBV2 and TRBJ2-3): EPEVTQTPSHQVTQMGQEVILRCVPISNHLYFYWYRQILGQKVEFLVSFYNNEISEKSEIFDDQFSVERPDGSNFTLKIRSTKLEDSAMYFCASSDQADTQYFGPGTRLTVL.

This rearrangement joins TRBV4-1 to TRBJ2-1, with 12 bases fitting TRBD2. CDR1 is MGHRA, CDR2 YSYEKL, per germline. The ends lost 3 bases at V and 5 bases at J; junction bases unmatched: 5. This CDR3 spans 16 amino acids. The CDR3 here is CASSHVGLAGNNEQFF. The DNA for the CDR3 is TGCGCCAGCAGCCATGTCGGACTAGCGGGGAACAATGAGCAGTTCTTC.

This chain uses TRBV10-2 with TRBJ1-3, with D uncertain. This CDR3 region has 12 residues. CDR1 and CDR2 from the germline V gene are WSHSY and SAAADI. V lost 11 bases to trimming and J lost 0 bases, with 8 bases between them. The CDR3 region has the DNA TGCGCCTCAAGGAGCTCTGGAAACACCATATATTTT. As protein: CASRSSGNTIYF.

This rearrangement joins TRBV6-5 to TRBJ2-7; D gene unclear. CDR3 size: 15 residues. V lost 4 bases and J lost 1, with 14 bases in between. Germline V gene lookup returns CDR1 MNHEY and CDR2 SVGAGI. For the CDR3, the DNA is TGTGCCAGCAGTTCCCAACCTCAACTATCCTACGAGCAGTACTTC. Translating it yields CASSSQPQLSYEQYF.

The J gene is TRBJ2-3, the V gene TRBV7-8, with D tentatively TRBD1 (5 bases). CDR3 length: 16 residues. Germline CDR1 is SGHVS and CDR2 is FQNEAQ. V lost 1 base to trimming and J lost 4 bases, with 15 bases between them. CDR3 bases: TGTGCCAGCAGCTTAGTAAGTTGGCAGGGTGCAGATACGCAGTATTTT. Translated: CASSLVSWQGADTQYF.

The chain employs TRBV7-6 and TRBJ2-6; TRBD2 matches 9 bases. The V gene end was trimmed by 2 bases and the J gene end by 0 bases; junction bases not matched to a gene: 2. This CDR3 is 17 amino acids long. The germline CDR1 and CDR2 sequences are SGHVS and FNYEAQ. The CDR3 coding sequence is TGTGCCAGCAGCTTATGGCGGGGGGGCTCTGGGGCCAACGTCCTGACTTTC. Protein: CASSLWRGGSGANVLTF.

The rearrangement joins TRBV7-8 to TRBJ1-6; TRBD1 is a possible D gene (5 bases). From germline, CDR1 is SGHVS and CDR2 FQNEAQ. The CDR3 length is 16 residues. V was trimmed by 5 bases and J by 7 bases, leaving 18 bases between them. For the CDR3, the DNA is TGTGCCAGCAGCGTCGACAGAGGTGGGCCAAATTCACCCCTCCACTTT. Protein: CASSVDRGGPNSPLHF.

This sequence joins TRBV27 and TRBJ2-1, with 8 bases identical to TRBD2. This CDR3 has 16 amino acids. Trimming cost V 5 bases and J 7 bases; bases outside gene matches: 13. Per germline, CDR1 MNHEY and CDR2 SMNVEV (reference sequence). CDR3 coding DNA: TGTGCCAGCAGTCCCCGAGCGGGAGTCCTCGAGAATGAGCAGTTCTTC. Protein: CASSPRAGVLENEQFF.

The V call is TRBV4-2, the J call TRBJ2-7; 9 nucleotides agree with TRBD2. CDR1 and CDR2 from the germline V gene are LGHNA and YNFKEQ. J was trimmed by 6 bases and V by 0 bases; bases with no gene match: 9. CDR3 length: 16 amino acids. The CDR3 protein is CASSQDERAGGLEQYF. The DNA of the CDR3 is TGTGCCAGCAGCCAAGATGAAAGGGCGGGAGGGCTCGAGCAGTACTTC.

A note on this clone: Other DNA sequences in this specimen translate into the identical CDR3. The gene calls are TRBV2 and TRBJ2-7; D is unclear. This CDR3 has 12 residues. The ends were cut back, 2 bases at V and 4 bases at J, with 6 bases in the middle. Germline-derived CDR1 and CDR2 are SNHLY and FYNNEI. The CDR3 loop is CASSETSYEQYF. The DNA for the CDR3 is TGTGCCAGCAGTGAAACTTCTTACGAGCAGTACTTC. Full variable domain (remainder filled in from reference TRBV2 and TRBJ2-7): EPEVTQTPSHQVTQMGQEVILRCVPISNHLYFYWYRQILGQKVEFLVSFYNNEISEKSEIFDDQFSVERPDGSNFTLKIRSTKLEDSAMYFCASSETSYEQYFGPGTRLTVT.

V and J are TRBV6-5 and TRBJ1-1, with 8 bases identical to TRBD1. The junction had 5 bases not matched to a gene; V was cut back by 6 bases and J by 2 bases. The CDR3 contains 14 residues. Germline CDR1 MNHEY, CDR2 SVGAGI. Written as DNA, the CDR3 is TGTGCCAGCAGCCCCGGACAGGGTAACACTGAAGCTTTCTTT. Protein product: CASSPGQGNTEAFF.

The CDR3 DNA follows: TGTGCCAGCAGTGAAGAGGGACTAGCGGGGGGGCATGAGCAGTTCTTC. It is translated as CASSEEGLAGGHEQFF. The rearrangement uses TRBV2 and TRBJ2-1; 16 bases align to TRBD2. This CDR3 comprises 16 residues. The V gene end was trimmed by 1 base and the J gene end by 8 bases; junction bases not matched to a gene: 2. The germline CDR1 and CDR2 sequences are SNHLY and FYNNEI. Drawing the rest from reference TRBV2 and TRBJ2-1, the complete variable domain is EPEVTQTPSHQVTQMGQEVILRCVPISNHLYFYWYRQILGQKVEFLVSFYNNEISEKSEIFDDQFSVERPDGSNFTLKIRSTKLEDSAMYFCASSEEGLAGGHEQFFGPGTRLTVL.

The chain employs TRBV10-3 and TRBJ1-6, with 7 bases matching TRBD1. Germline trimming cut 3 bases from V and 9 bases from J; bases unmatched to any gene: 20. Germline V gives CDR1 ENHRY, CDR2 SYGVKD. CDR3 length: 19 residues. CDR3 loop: CAISDRMTGRATWGSPLHF. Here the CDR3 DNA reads TGTGCCATCAGTGATAGGATGACAGGGCGGGCCACTTGGGGTTCACCCCTCCACTTT.

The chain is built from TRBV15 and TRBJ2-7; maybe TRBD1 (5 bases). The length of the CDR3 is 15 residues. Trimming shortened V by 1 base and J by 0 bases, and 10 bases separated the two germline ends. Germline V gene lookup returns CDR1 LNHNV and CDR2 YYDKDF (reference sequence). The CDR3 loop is CATSRAGTGSYEQYF. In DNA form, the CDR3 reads TGTGCCACCAGCAGAGCCGGAACAGGCTCCTACGAGCAGTACTTC.

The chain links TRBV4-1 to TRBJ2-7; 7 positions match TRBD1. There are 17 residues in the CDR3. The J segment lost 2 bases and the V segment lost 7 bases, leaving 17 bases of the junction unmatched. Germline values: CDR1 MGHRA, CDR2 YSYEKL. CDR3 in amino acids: CASTLSSTGFLPYEQYF. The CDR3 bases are TGCGCCAGCACACTTTCATCGACAGGGTTCCTTCCCTACGAGCAGTACTTC.

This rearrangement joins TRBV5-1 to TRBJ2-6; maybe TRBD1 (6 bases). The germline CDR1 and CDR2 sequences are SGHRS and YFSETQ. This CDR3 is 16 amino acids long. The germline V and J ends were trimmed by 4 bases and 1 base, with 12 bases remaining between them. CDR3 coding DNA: TGCGCCAGCAGCGCAAACGGACAGTCTGGGGCCAACGTCCTGACTTTC. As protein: CASSANGQSGANVLTF.